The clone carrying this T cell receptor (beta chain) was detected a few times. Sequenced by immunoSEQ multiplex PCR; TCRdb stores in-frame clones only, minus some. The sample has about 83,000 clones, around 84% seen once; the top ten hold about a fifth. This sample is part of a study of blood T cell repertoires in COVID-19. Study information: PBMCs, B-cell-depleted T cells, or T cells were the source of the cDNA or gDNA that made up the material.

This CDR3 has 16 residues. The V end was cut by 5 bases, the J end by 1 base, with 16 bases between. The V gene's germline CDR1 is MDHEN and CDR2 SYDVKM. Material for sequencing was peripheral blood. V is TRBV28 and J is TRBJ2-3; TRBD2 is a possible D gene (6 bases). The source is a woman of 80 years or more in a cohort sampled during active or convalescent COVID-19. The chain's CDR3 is CASSAQTSSGTDTQYF. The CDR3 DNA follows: TGTGCCAGCAGTGCCCAGACTAGTTCTGGCACAGATACGCAGTATTTT.